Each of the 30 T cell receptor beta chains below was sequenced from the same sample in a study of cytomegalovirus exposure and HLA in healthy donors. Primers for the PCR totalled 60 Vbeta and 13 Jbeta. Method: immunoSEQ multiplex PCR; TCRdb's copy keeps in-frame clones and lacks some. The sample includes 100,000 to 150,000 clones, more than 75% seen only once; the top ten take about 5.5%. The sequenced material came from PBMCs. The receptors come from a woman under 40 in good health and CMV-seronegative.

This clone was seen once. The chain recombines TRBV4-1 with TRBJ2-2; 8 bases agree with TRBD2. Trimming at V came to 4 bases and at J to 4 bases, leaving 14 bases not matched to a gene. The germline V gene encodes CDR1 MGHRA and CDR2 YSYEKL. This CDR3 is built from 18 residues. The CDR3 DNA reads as TGCGCCAGCAGCCCGGGGGGGCGGCGGGGGGACGGCACCGGGGAGCTGTTTTTT. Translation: CASSPGGRRGDGTGELFF.

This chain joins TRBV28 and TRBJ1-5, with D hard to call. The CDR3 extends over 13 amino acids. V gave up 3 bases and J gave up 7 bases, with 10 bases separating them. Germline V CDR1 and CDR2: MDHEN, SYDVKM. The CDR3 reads CASSFGIWQPQHF. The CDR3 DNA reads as TGTGCCAGCAGTTTCGGGATCTGGCAGCCCCAGCATTTT.

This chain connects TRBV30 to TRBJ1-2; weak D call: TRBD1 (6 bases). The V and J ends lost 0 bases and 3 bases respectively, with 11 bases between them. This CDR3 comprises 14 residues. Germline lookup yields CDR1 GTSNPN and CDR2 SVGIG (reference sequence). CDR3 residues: CAWSVLRQDYGYTF. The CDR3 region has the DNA TGTGCCTGGAGTGTACTACGACAGGACTATGGCTACACCTTC.

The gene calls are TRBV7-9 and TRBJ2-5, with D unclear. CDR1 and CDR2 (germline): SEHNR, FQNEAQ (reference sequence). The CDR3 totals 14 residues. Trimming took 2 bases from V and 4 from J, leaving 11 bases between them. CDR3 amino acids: CASSLRLFGETQYF. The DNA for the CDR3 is TGTGCCAGCAGCTTAAGACTCTTCGGAGAGACCCAGTACTTC.

The CDR3 sequence is CASSQRTGDGQPQHF. CDR3 DNA sequence: TGTGCCAGCAGTCAAAGGACAGGGGACGGGCAGCCCCAGCATTTT. The V gene is TRBV2, the J gene TRBJ1-5, with 9 bases fitting TRBD1. The CDR3 has 15 amino acids. Germline CDR1 and CDR2: SNHLY and FYNNEI. After removal of 5 bases from V and 7 bases from J, the junction contained 9 bases not matched to a gene.

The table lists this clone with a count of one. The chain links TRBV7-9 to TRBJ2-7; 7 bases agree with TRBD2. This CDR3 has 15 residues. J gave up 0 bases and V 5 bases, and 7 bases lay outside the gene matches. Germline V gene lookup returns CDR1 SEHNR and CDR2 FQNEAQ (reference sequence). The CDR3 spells CASSPSGGSSYEQYF. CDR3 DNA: TGTGCCAGCAGCCCCTCGGGCGGGAGCTCCTACGAGCAGTACTTC.

The CDR3 nucleotides are TGTGCCAGCAGCTTAGGAGCTAGCGGGAGTTTAAGAGAGACCCAGTACTTC. Translation gives CASSLGASGSLRETQYF. This chain links TRBV7-2 with TRBJ2-5, with 10 bases aligning to TRBD2. V dropped 1 base and J dropped 4; count of bases not matched to a gene: 9. The germline CDR1 and CDR2 sequences are SGHTA and FQGNSA. The CDR3 is made up of 17 amino acids.

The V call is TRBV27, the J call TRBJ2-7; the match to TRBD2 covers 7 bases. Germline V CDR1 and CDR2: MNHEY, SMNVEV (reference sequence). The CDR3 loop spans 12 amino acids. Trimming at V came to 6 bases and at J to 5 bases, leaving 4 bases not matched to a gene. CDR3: CASSPSGDEQYF. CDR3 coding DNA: TGTGCCAGCAGCCCAAGCGGGGACGAGCAGTACTTC.

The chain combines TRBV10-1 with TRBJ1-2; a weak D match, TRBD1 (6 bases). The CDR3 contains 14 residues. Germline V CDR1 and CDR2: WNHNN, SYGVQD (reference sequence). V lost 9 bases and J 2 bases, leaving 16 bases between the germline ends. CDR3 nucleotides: TGCGCCAGGCAGAGGACAGATATAAACTATGGCTACACCTTC. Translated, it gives CARQRTDINYGYTF.

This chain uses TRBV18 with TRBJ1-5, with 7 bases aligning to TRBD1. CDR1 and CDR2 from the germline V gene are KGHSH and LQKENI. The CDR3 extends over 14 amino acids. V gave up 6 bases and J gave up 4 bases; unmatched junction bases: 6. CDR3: CASSLQGWNQPQHF. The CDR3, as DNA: TGTGCCAGCTCGTTACAGGGGTGGAATCAGCCCCAGCATTTT.

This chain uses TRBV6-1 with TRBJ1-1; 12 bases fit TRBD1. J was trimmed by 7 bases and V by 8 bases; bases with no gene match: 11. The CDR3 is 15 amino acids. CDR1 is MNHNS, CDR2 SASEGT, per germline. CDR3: CASGDRGHTSIEAFF. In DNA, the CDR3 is TGTGCCAGCGGGGACAGGGGGCACACAAGTATTGAAGCTTTCTTT.

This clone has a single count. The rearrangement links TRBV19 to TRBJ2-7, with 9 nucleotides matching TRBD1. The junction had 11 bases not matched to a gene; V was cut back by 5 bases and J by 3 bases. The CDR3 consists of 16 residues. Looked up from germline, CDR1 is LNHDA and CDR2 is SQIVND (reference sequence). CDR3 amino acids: CASSAGDRAANYEQYF. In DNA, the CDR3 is TGTGCCAGTAGTGCCGGGGACAGGGCGGCCAACTACGAGCAGTACTTC.

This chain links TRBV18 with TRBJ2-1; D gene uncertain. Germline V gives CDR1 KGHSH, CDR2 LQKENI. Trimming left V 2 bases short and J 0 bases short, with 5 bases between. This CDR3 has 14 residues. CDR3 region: CASSPSSSYNEQFF. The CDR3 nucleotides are TGTGCCAGCTCACCATCCAGCTCCTACAATGAGCAGTTCTTC. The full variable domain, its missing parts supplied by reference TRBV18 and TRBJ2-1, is NAGVMQNPRHLVRRRGQEARLRCSPMKGHSHVYWYRQLPEEGLKFMVYLQKENIIDESGMPKERFSAEFPKEGPSILRIQQVVRGDSAAYFCASSPSSSYNEQFFGPGTRLTVL.

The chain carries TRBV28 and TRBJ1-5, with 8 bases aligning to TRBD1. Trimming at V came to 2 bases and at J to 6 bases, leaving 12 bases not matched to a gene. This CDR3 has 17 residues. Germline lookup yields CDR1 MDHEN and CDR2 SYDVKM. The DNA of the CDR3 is TGTGCCAGCAGTTTAGTCGGCAGGGGGCTAGGAAGTCAGCCCCAGCATTTT. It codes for CASSLVGRGLGSQPQHF.

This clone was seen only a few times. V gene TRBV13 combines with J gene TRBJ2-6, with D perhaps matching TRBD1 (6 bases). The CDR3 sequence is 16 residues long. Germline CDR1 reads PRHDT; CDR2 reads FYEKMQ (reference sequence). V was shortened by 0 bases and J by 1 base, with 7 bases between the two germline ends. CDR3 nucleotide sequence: TGTGCCAGCAGCTTAGGCAGGGGTTCTGGGGCCAACGTCCTGACTTTC. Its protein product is CASSLGRGSGANVLTF.

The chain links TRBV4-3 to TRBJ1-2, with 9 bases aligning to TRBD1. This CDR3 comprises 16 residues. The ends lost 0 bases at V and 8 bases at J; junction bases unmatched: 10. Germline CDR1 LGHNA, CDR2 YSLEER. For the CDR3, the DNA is TGCGCCAGCAGCCAAGATCCGGGACAGGGAGTGGAGGGCTACACCTTC. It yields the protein CASSQDPGQGVEGYTF.

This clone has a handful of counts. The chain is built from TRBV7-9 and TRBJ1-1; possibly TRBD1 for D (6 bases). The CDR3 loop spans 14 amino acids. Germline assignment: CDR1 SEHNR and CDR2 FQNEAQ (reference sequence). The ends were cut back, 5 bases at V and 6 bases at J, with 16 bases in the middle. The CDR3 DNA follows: TGTGCCAGCAGCGGGCCCGGGGGGGGCTCTGAAGCTTTCTTT. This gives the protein CASSGPGGGSEAFF.

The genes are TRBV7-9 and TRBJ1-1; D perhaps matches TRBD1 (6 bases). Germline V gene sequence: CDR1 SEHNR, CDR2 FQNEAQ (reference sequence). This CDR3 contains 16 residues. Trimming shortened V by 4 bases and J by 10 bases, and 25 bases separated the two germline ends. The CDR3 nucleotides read TGTGCCAGCAGCTCGACCTTTCGGGGGGCGCATGAGGGAGCTTTCTTT. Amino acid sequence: CASSSTFRGAHEGAFF.

The CDR3 reads CASREGTTQETQYF. CDR3 sequence (DNA): TGTGCCAGCCGGGAGGGGACAACCCAAGAGACCCAGTACTTC. This chain connects TRBV28 to TRBJ2-5, with 8 bases matching TRBD2. The germline CDR1 and CDR2 sequences are MDHEN and SYDVKM. CDR3 size: 14 residues. Germline trimming cut 8 bases from V and 1 base from J; bases unmatched to any gene: 6.

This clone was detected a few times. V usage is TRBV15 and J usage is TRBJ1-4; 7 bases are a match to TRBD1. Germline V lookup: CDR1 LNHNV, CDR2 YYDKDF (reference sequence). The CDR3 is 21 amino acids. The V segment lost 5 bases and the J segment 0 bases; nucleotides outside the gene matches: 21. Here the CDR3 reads CATSAGGSGTHGAATNEKLFF. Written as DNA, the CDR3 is TGTGCCACCAGCGCAGGGGGTTCGGGTACCCATGGCGCCGCAACTAATGAAAAACTGTTTTTT.

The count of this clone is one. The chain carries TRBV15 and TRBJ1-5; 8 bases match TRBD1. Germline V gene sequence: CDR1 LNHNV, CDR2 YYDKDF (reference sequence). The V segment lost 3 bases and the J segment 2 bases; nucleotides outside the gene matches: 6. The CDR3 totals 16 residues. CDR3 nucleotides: TGTGCCACCAGCAGCAGGGGGCGCGTGGGCAATCAGCCCCAGCATTTT. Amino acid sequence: CATSSRGRVGNQPQHF.

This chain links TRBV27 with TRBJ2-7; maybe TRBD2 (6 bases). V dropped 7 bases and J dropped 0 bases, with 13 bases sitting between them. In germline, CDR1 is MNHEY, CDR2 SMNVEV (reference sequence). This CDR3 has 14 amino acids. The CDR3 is CASKLISGSYEQYF. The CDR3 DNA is TGTGCCAGCAAATTAATTAGCGGCTCCTACGAGCAGTACTTC.

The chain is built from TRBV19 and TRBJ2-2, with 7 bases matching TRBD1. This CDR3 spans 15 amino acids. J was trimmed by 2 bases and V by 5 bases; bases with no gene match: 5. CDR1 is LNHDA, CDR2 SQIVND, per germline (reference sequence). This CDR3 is CASSWDSLNTGELFF. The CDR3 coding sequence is TGTGCCAGTAGTTGGGACAGTCTAAACACCGGGGAGCTGTTTTTT.

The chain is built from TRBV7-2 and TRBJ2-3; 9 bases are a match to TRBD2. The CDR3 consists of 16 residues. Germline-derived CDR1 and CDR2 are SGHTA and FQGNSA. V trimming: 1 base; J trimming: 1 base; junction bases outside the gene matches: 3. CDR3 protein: CASSLVPSGGTDTQYF. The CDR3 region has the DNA TGTGCCAGCAGCTTAGTACCTAGCGGGGGCACAGATACGCAGTATTTT.

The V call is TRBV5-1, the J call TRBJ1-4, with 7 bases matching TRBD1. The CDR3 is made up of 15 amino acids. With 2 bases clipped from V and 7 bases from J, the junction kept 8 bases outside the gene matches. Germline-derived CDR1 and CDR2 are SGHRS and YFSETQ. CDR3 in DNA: TGCGCCAGCAGCTTCGGGACAGCCCAAAGTGAAAAACTGTTTTTT. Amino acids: CASSFGTAQSEKLFF.

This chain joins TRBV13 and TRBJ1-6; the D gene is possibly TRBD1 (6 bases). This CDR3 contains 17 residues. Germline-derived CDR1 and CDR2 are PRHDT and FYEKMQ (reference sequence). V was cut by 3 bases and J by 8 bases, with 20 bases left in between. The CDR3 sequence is CASSLGADNYFDSPLHF. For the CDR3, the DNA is TGTGCCAGCAGCTTGGGGGCAGACAACTATTTTGATTCACCCCTCCACTTT.

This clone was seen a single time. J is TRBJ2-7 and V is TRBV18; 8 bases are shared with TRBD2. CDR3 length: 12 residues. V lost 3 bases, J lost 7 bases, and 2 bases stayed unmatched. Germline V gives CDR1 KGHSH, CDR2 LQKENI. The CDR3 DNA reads TGTGCCAGCTCACCCCGGGAGGGGGAGCAGTACTTC. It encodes CASSPREGEQYF.

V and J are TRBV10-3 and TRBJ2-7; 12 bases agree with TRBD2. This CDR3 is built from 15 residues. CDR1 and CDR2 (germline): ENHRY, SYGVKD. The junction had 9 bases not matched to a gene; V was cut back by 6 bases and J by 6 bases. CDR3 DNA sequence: TGTGCCATCAGACCTACTGGACTAGCGGGATCCGAGCAGTACTTC. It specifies CAIRPTGLAGSEQYF.

CDR3 sequence reads: CASSLAGGGNQPQHF. The CDR3 coding sequence is TGTGCCAGCAGCTTAGCAGGGGGTGGCAATCAGCCCCAGCATTTT. The rearrangement links TRBV7-2 to TRBJ1-5; tentative D call: TRBD1 (6 bases). CDR1 and CDR2 (germline): SGHTA, FQGNSA. CDR3 size: 15 residues. Trimming took 0 bases from V and 2 from J, leaving 8 bases between them.

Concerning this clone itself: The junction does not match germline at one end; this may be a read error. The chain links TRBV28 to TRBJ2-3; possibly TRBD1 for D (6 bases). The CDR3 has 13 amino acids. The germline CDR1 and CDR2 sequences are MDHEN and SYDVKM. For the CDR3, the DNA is TGTGCCAGCAGTTTCAACCCGACAGGAGTAGAAACCTTT. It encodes CASSFNPTGVETF.